The 4 T cell receptor beta chains reported below all come from one sample, sequenced in a study of shared clonotypes between healthy human individuals. Profiled with immunoSEQ multiplex PCR; TCRdb holds only in-frame clones, not every one. The sample records about 1 million clones, approximately 70% being singletons. Sequencing was done on a sample of memory CD4+ T cells sorted from blood. This sample's subset: CD45RA-negative fraction. The receptors shown here come from a man between 18 and 29 years old in good health.

The chain is built from TRBV29-1 and TRBJ1-2; TRBD1 might be the D (6 bases). V lost 6 bases, J lost 7 bases, and 21 bases lay in between. The CDR3 is made up of 14 amino acids. Germline V CDR1 and CDR2: SQVTM, ANQGSEA. CDR3 protein: CSVARVGAAGGYTF. As DNA, the CDR3 is TGCAGCGTGGCCAGGGTGGGGGCGGCTGGTGGCTACACCTTC.

This chain links TRBV5-5 with TRBJ2-7; tentatively, D is TRBD1 or TRBD2 (5 bases each). V lost 1 base to trimming and J lost 4 bases, with 21 bases between them. In germline, CDR1 is SGHKS, CDR2 YYEKEE (reference sequence). This CDR3 region has 17 residues. CDR3 sequence: CASSLYVVGQGAYEQYF. The CDR3 DNA reads as TGTGCCAGCAGCTTGTACGTAGTAGGGCAGGGAGCATACGAGCAGTACTTC.

In this sample, this clone turned up a few times. V gene TRBV19 combines with J gene TRBJ2-3, with D possibly being TRBD1 (7 bases). V lost 3 bases, J lost 8 bases, and 21 bases lay in between. Per germline, CDR1 LNHDA and CDR2 SQIVND (reference sequence). This CDR3 has 16 residues. The CDR3 is CASSIGGTALIGTQYF. The CDR3 nucleotides read TGTGCCAGTAGTATCGGAGGGACAGCCCTAATCGGTACGCAGTATTTT.

DNA of the CDR3: TGCGCCAGCAGCTTGGGTTCTCCACGGGAGACCCAGTACTTC. Translating gives CASSLGSPRETQYF. The chain is built from TRBV5-1 and TRBJ2-5; D gene ambiguous. The CDR3 runs to 14 residues. The germline gives CDR1 SGHRS, CDR2 YFSETQ. V gave up 0 bases and J gave up 5 bases, with 11 bases separating them.